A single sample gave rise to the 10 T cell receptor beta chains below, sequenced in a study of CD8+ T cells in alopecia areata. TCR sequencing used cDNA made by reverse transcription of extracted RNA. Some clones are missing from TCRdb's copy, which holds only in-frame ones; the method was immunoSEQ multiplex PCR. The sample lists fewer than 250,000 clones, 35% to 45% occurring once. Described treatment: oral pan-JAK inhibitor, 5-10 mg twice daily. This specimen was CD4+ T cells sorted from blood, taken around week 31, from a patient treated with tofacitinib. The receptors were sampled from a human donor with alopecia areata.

CDR3 loop: CAWSGQSNGYTF. The CDR3 nucleotides read TGTGCCTGGTCGGGACAGTCAAATGGCTACACCTTC. This sequence joins TRBV30 and TRBJ1-2, with 7 nucleotides matching TRBD1. This CDR3 has 12 residues. Unmatched junction bases numbered 6, after V lost 5 bases and J lost 6 bases. The V gene's germline CDR1 is GTSNPN and CDR2 SVGIG (reference sequence).

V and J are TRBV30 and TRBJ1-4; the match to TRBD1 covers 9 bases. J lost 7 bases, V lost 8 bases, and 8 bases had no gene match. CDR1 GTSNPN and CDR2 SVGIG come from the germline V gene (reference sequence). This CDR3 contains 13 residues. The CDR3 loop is CAAITGGGEKLFF. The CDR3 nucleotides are TGTGCCGCAATAACAGGGGGCGGTGAAAAACTGTTTTTT.

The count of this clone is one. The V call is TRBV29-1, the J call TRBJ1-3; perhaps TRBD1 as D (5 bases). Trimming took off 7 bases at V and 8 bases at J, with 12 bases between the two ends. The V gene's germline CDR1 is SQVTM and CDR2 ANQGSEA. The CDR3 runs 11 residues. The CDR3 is CSGWGLDTIYF. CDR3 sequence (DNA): TGCAGCGGATGGGGCTTGGACACCATATATTTT.

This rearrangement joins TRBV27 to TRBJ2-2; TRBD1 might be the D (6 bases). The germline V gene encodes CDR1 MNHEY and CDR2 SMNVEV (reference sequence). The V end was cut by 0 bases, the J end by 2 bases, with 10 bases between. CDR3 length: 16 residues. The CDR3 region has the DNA TGTGCCAGCAGTTTATCTGGGGGCGCCAACACCGGGGAGCTGTTTTTT. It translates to CASSLSGGANTGELFF.

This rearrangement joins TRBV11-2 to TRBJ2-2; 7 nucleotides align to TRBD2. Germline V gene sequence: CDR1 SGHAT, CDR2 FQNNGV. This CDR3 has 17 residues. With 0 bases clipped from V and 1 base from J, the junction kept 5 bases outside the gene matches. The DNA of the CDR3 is TGTGCCAGCAGCTTAGATTGGCTAGCGGAGAACACCGGGGAGCTGTTTTTT. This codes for CASSLDWLAENTGELFF.

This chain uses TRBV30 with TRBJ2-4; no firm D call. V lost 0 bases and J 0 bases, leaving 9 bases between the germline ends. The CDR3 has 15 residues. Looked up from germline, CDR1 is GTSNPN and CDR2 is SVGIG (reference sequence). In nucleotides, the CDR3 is TGTGCCTGGAGTGTACAGAGGATAGCCAAAAACATTCAGTACTTC. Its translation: CAWSVQRIAKNIQYF.

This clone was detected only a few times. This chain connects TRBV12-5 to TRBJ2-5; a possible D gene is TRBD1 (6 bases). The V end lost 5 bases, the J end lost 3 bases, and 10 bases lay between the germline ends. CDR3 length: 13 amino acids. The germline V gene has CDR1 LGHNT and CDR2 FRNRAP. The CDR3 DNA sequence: TGTGCTAGTGGTCAGGGGCGTAAAGAGACCCAGTACTTC. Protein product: CASGQGRKETQYF.

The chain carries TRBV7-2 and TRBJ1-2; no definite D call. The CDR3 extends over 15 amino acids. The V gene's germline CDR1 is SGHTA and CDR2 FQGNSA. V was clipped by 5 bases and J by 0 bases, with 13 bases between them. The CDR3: CASSVTDGPNYGYTF. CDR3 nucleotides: TGTGCCAGCAGCGTAACCGACGGTCCTAACTATGGCTACACCTTC.

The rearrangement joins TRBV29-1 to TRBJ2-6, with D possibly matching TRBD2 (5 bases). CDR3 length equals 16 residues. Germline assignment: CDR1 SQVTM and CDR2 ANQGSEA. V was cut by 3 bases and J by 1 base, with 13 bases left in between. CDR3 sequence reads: CSVESGSGSGANVLTF. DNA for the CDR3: TGCAGCGTTGAGTCTGGCAGCGGATCTGGGGCCAACGTCCTGACTTTC.

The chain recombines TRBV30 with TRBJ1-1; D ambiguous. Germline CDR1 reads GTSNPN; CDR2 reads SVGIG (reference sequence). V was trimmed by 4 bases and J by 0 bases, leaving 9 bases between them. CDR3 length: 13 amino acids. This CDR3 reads CAWNVGMNTEAFF. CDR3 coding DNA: TGTGCCTGGAATGTAGGGATGAACACTGAAGCTTTCTTT.